The 17 T cell receptor beta chains in this list originate from one sample, sequenced in a study of blood T cell repertoires in COVID-19. Produced via immunoSEQ multiplex PCR; TCRdb's table is partial and in-frame only. Of some 320,000 clones listed, 65% to 90% are singletons. The sequencing input was peripheral blood. The source is a human donor in a cohort sampled during active COVID-19.

The rearrangement joins TRBV18 to TRBJ1-2; D perhaps matches TRBD1 (6 bases). CDR3 length: 16 residues. The germline CDR1 and CDR2 sequences are KGHSH and LQKENI. V lost 2 bases, J lost 0 bases, and 13 bases lay in between. CDR3 amino acids: CASSPENRETNYGYTF. The CDR3 DNA is TGTGCCAGCTCACCAGAAAACAGGGAAACTAACTATGGCTACACCTTC.

This chain links TRBV13 with TRBJ2-7; 9 bases line up with TRBD2. V was pared by 0 bases and J by 2 bases, with 2 bases of the junction left unmatched. Germline-derived CDR1 and CDR2 are PRHDT and FYEKMQ (reference sequence). The length of the CDR3 is 15 residues. The CDR3: CASSLGAGGPYEQYF. The CDR3, as DNA: TGTGCCAGCAGCTTAGGAGCGGGGGGTCCCTACGAGCAGTACTTC.

The chain combines TRBV14 with TRBJ1-2; D uncertain. The V gene's germline CDR1 is SGHDN and CDR2 FVKESK. Trimming shortened V by 3 bases and J by 6 bases, and 11 bases separated the two germline ends. This CDR3 comprises 13 residues. CDR3 sequence reads: CASSQAGTHGYTF. In nucleotides, the CDR3 is TGTGCCAGCAGCCAGGCAGGAACGCATGGCTACACCTTC.

The rearrangement joins TRBV3-1 (or the pseudogene TRBV3-2) to TRBJ1-2, with D unclear. Trimming removed 9 bases at V and 3 bases at J, with 8 bases between. The CDR3 length is 11 residues. Germline CDR1 and CDR2: LGHDT and YNNKEL (reference sequence). The CDR3 DNA sequence: TGTGCCAGAAAGGAGGACTATGGCTACACCTTC. It is translated as CARKEDYGYTF.

The genes are TRBV6-5 and TRBJ2-7; unclear D gene. Germline CDR1 and CDR2: MNHEY and SVGAGI. This CDR3 is built from 11 residues. Deletions cut 6 bases from V and 3 bases from J, with 6 bases between. The DNA of the CDR3 is TGTGCCAGCAGGATAGACTACGAGCAGTACTTC. Its translation is CASRIDYEQYF.

V gene TRBV5-6 combines with J gene TRBJ1-5; D possibly corresponds to TRBD1 (6 bases). Germline CDR1 and CDR2: SGHDT and YYEEEE. V was pared by 0 bases and J by 5 bases, with 18 bases between. The CDR3 has 17 amino acids. The CDR3 DNA follows: TGTGCCAGCAGCTTGGCGGGGGGCAAGTTAAAACATCAGCCCCAGCATTTT. It translates to CASSLAGGKLKHQPQHF.

This clone was picked up a small number of times. The chain employs TRBV4-2 and TRBJ2-7, with D possibly TRBD2 on 6 matching bases. Trimming removed 6 bases at V and 2 bases at J, with 17 bases between. This CDR3 region has 15 residues. Germline V gene data show CDR1 as LGHNA and CDR2 as YNFKEQ. CDR3 bases: TGTGCCAGCAGTCCAGCTCCCGGGACTCCCTACGAGCAGTACTTC. Translation: CASSPAPGTPYEQYF.

This clone appeared once. The chain uses TRBV7-9 and TRBJ2-6, with D possibly TRBD1 on 7 matching bases. Germline lookup yields CDR1 SEHNR and CDR2 FQNEAQ (reference sequence). This CDR3 is built from 15 residues. Deletions cut 5 bases from V and 2 bases from J, with 10 bases between. The CDR3 region has the DNA TGTGCCAGCAGCCCAGGGGGGACTGGGGCCAACGTCCTGACTTTC. It specifies CASSPGGTGANVLTF.

J is TRBJ2-5 and V is TRBV18; D is ambiguous. V lost 1 base, J lost 5 bases, and 17 bases lay in between. The germline CDR1 and CDR2 sequences are KGHSH and LQKENI. The CDR3 is made up of 16 amino acids. The CDR3 DNA reads TGTGCCAGCTCACCACTGTCCCGTCGCGGATGGGAGACCCAGTACTTC. Translation: CASSPLSRRGWETQYF.

The chain uses TRBV5-1 and TRBJ1-1; D uncertain. V shed 0 bases and J shed 1 base, with 13 bases lying between them. This CDR3 comprises 16 residues. Germline lookup yields CDR1 SGHRS and CDR2 YFSETQ. CDR3 nucleotides: TGCGCCAGCAGCTTGGTCCCCGGAGCCACGAACACTGAAGCTTTCTTT. It yields the protein CASSLVPGATNTEAFF.

This clone was counted once. The chain links TRBV7-9 to TRBJ1-2; D call uncertain. The CDR3 is 12 amino acids. With 4 bases removed from V and 8 bases from J, the gap between germline ends came to 11 bases. Per germline, CDR1 SEHNR and CDR2 FQNEAQ (reference sequence). In nucleotides, the CDR3 is TGTGCCAGCAGCTCCAGTGTCTTGGGCTACACCTTC. Translating it yields CASSSSVLGYTF.

This clone has only a few counts. This chain connects TRBV6-1 to TRBJ1-6, with no clear D. There are 12 residues in the CDR3. The V and J ends lost 2 bases and 9 bases respectively, with 5 bases between them. Germline CDR1 reads MNHNS; CDR2 reads SASEGT. CDR3 DNA sequence: TGTGCCAGCAGTGAAAGGAGTTCACCCCTCCACTTT. Encoded protein: CASSERSSPLHF.

This sequence joins TRBV6-4 and TRBJ1-2; TRBD1 matches at 8 bases. The ends lost 9 bases at V and 6 bases at J; junction bases unmatched: 21. The CDR3 sequence is 17 residues long. CDR1 and CDR2 from the germline V gene are MRHNA and SNTAGT. The CDR3 DNA reads TGTGCCAGGAAAGTATCCGAGGACAGGGAAAGTGGTGATGGCTACACCTTC. This translates into CARKVSEDRESGDGYTF.

This clone is a singleton in its sample. This chain joins TRBV5-1 and TRBJ2-1, with 7 bases identical to TRBD2. The CDR3 has 13 amino acids. The germline gives CDR1 SGHRS, CDR2 YFSETQ. The V and J ends lost 1 base and 14 bases, in that order; junction bases with no gene match: 9. CDR3 coding DNA: TGCGCCAGCAGCTTGACTTCGGGGGGAACGAAGTTCTTC. Protein sequence: CASSLTSGGTKFF. The full variable domain, its missing parts supplied by reference TRBV5-1 and TRBJ2-1, is KAGVTQTPRYLIKTRGQQVTLSCSPISGHRSVSWYQQTPGQGLQFLFEYFSETQRNKGNFPGRFSGRQFSNSRSEMNVSTLELGDSALYLCASSLTSGGTKFFGPGTRLTVL.

The J gene is TRBJ2-3, the V gene TRBV7-7; 9 bases are a match to TRBD1. Per the germline V gene, CDR1 is SSHAT and CDR2 is FNYEAQ (reference sequence). CDR3 length: 15 amino acids. V was clipped by 6 bases and J by 4 bases; unmatched bases: 8. CDR3 nucleotide sequence: TGTGCCAGCAGTTCCGGGACAGGGAATGCAGATACGCAGTATTTT. Translating gives CASSSGTGNADTQYF.

V and J are TRBV2 and TRBJ2-3; no firm D call. The CDR3 contains 15 residues. Germline CDR1 and CDR2: SNHLY and FYNNEI. Trimming left V 5 bases short and J 1 base short, with 13 bases between. CDR3 amino acids: CASSISRIGTDTQYF. DNA of the CDR3: TGTGCCAGCAGTATTTCGAGAATTGGCACAGATACGCAGTATTTT.

The CDR3 DNA is TGTGCCAGCAGCCCTCGGATACTAGCGGGGAGTAACAATGAGCAGTTCTTC. It is translated as CASSPRILAGSNNEQFF. This sequence joins TRBV7-9 and TRBJ2-1, with 10 nucleotides matching TRBD2. With 5 bases clipped from V and 5 bases from J, the junction kept 12 bases outside the gene matches. The germline V gene encodes CDR1 SEHNR and CDR2 FQNEAQ (reference sequence). This CDR3 spans 17 amino acids.